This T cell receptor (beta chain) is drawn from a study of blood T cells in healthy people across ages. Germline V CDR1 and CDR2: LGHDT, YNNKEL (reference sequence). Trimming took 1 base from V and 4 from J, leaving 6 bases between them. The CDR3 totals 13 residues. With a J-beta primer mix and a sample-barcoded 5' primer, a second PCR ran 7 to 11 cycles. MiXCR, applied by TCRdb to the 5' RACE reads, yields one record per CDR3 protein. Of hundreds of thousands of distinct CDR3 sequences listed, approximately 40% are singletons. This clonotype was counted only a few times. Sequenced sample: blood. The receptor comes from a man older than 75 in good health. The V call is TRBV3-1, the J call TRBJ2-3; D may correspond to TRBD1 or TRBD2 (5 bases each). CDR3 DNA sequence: TGTGCCAGCAGCCAAGCGGGACCAGATACGCAGTATTTT. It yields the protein CASSQAGPDTQYF.